The rows below give T cell receptor beta chains drawn from one sample of a study of blood T cell repertoires in COVID-19. The assay was immunoSEQ multiplex PCR, and TCRdb's table has in-frame clones only and misses some. The table includes some 510,000 clones, 70% to 90% detected once. Material: PBMCs or T cells enriched from blood (not recorded which). The source of these receptors is a woman between 40 and 50 years old who had recovered from COVID-19. The CDR3 runs from the conserved cysteine through the conserved F or W. Fields, in order: CDR3 DNA, CDR3 protein, V gene, CDR3 length, J gene, clone size, D gene. A D gene is named only where the DNA matches it firmly. Only some rows state a clone size, as once, few, many or a class for expanded clones.

TGTGCCAGTGGACCTCCGGGACTAGCGTATTTT CASGPPGLAYF TRBV19 11 TRBJ2-3 . TRBD2
TGTGCCAGCGTCGGGTCCTTATACTATGGCTACACCTTC CASVGSLYYGYTF TRBV11-2 13 TRBJ1-2 . .
TGTGCCAGCAGTGAACGAGGAAACACTGAAGCTTTCTTT CASSERGNTEAFF TRBV2 13 TRBJ1-1 . .
TGTGCCAGCAGCGATAGAGACGGGAGGGGACGCACCGGGGAGCTGTTTTTT CASSDRDGRGRTGELFF TRBV11-3 17 TRBJ2-2 once TRBD2
TGTGCCAGCAGCGTAGCCCGTCGGACAGGCTGCAATCAGCCCCAGCATTTT CASSVARRTGCNQPQHF TRBV9 17 TRBJ1-5 . TRBD1
TGTGCCAGCAGTTTTGGCAGGGTGGGTCAGCCCCAGCATTTT CASSFGRVGQPQHF TRBV27 14 TRBJ1-5 . .
TGTGCCAGCAGCTTTGAAGAAGGACAGGGAGGTCAGCCCCAGCATTTT CASSFEEGQGGQPQHF TRBV7-9 16 TRBJ1-5 . TRBD1
TGTGCCACCAGTGATCCGGGGACCTACGAGCAGTACTTC CATSDPGTYEQYF TRBV24-1 13 TRBJ2-7 . .
TGTGCCACCAGTGAAAGAACAAACGGGACACCCTATGGCTACACCTTC CATSERTNGTPYGYTF TRBV24-1 16 TRBJ1-2 once .
TGTGCCACCAGTGACCCGGACAGCTTTAATGAAAAACTGTTTTTT CATSDPDSFNEKLFF TRBV24-1 15 TRBJ1-4 . .
TGCGCCAGCAGCCAAGACGGGATAGGAGGCACTGAAGCTTTCTTT CASSQDGIGGTEAFF TRBV4-3 15 TRBJ1-1 once .
TGTGCCACGGGAGACAGGGAACCTAACTATGGCTACACCTTC CATGDREPNYGYTF TRBV25-1 14 TRBJ1-2 . TRBD1
TGCAGTGCCAGTGCGGGTAGCAATCAGCCCCAGCATTTT CSASAGSNQPQHF TRBV20-1 13 TRBJ1-5 . .
TGTGCCAGCCGATGGACAGTTCCTGGGGCCAACGTCCTGACTTTC CASRWTVPGANVLTF TRBV6-5 15 TRBJ2-6 . .
TGCGCCAGCAGCCGCGAAATGGCGGCCACTTCGGCTGGCTACACCTTC CASSREMAATSAGYTF TRBV4-1 16 TRBJ1-2 . .
TGTGCCAGCAGCCGCTTGGGACTAGCGGGAAACACCGGGGAGCTGTTTTTT CASSRLGLAGNTGELFF TRBV14 17 TRBJ2-2 . TRBD2
TGCGCCAGCAGCTTGATACTAGCGGGAGCAGGGTCCTACGAGCAGTACTTC CASSLILAGAGSYEQYF TRBV5-1 17 TRBJ2-7 . TRBD2
TGTGCCAGCAGCCCCGGTAACTATGGCTACACCTTC CASSPGNYGYTF TRBV11-3 12 TRBJ1-2 . .
TGCGCCAGCAGCTTGGTTGGTAGCGGGAGGCGCCTAGGCTACGAGCAGTACTTC CASSLVGSGRRLGYEQYF TRBV5-1 18 TRBJ2-7 . TRBD2
TGCGCCAGCAGCTTGGGGGCGGGAATCGGCTACACCTTC CASSLGAGIGYTF TRBV5-1 13 TRBJ1-2 . .
TGTGCCAGCAGCTTAAGTTGGGGGGAGGGTGGCTACACCTTC CASSLSWGEGGYTF TRBV7-2 14 TRBJ1-2 . .
TGTGCCAGCAGCTTACAACGGGACTACGAGCAGTACTTC CASSLQRDYEQYF TRBV7-9 13 TRBJ2-7 . .
TGTGCCAGTAGTTCGACACAGGGGGCTTGGGTCAATGAGCAGTTCTTC CASSSTQGAWVNEQFF TRBV19 16 TRBJ2-1 few TRBD1
TGTGCCAGCAGTTACTCCGACAATAATTCACCCCTCCACTTT CASSYSDNNSPLHF TRBV6-5 14 TRBJ1-6 . .
TGTGCCAGCAGTTTATCGCGCCCCTACGAGCAGTACTTC CASSLSRPYEQYF TRBV12-3/TRBV12-4 13 TRBJ2-7 . .
TGTGCCAGCAGCGCCCGACTAGCGGGAGGTAGCTCCTACAATGAGCAGTTCTTC CASSARLAGGSSYNEQFF TRBV9 18 TRBJ2-1 once TRBD2
TGTGCCAGCAGCCACGGACAGGGTAATTCACCCCTCCACTTT CASSHGQGNSPLHF TRBV14 14 TRBJ1-6 . TRBD1
TGTGCCAGCAGCACATCCCTACAGGGGCCGGGTGGCTACACCTTC CASSTSLQGPGGYTF TRBV9 15 TRBJ1-2 . TRBD1
TGTGCCAGCAGTTACAGCGCGGGAGGGCCCTACGAGCAGTACTTC CASSYSAGGPYEQYF TRBV6-2/TRBV6-3 15 TRBJ2-7 . TRBD2
TGTGCCAGCAGCCCGTCGGTCATCACTGAAGCTTTCTTT CASSPSVITEAFF TRBV14 13 TRBJ1-1 . .
TGTGCCAGTAGTATCAGCTCAGGGGTCGGATACGAGCAGTACTTC CASSISSGVGYEQYF TRBV19 15 TRBJ2-7 . .
TGTGCCAGCAGCCCAGGGGCAACAGGGGTTACGTACGAGCAGTACTTC CASSPGATGVTYEQYF TRBV4-2 16 TRBJ2-7 . TRBD1
TGCAGCGTTGCGGACAGGGGGTCCTACGAGCAGTACTTC CSVADRGSYEQYF TRBV29-1 13 TRBJ2-7 . TRBD1
TGTGCCTGGGATGGGGGGGTTTCACCCCTCCACTTT CAWDGGVSPLHF TRBV30 12 TRBJ1-6 . .
TGTGCCAGCTCCACGACAGGGTTCTACAATGAGCAGTTCTTC CASSTTGFYNEQFF TRBV18 14 TRBJ2-1 . TRBD1
TGTGCCAGCAGCTTAGAGGTCAGGGGGCGAGTTCAGCCCCAGCATTTT CASSLEVRGRVQPQHF TRBV7-8 16 TRBJ1-5 . TRBD1
TGCGCCAGCAGCTTCACTGAAACAACTAATGAAAAACTGTTTTTT CASSFTETTNEKLFF TRBV5-1 15 TRBJ1-4 . .
TGTGCCAGCAGTCCAAATCAGGGTAATCCTGGCTACACCTTC CASSPNQGNPGYTF TRBV27 14 TRBJ1-2 few .
TGTGCCAGCAGCTTAACGGGGGGTCGGGCAGCAAGGCACCCCCAGCATTTT CASSLTGGRAARHPQHF TRBV7-2 17 TRBJ1-5 . .
TGCGCCAGCAGCTTGTCGCCGGGCCTCCCCCGGGCGGGGAAGTACAATGAGCAGTTCTTC CASSLSPGLPRAGKYNEQFF TRBV5-1 20 TRBJ2-1 . .
TGTGCCAGCAGCCCGGACAGGGGAAACTATGGCTACACCTTC CASSPDRGNYGYTF TRBV3-1/TRBV3-2 14 TRBJ1-2 . TRBD1
TGTGCCTACACACGGGACAGGACGACCCAGAACACTGAAGCTTTCTTT CAYTRDRTTQNTEAFF TRBV30 16 TRBJ1-1 . TRBD1
TGTGCCAGCAAACACACGGCGGGGCAGAACACTGAAGCTTTCTTT CASKHTAGQNTEAFF TRBV6-5 15 TRBJ1-1 . .
TGTGCCAGCAGCTTGAGGCAGGGAGGAAACACCATATATTTT CASSLRQGGNTIYF TRBV5-4 14 TRBJ1-3 . .
TGTGCCAGCAGCGTATCTAGCAGAGATAGCACCGGGGAGCTGTTTTTT CASSVSSRDSTGELFF TRBV9 16 TRBJ2-2 . .
TGTGCCAGCAGCGTAGCTTCGGAGCGGGAGAGGTACGAGCAGTACTTC CASSVASERERYEQYF TRBV9 16 TRBJ2-7 . TRBD2
TGTGCCAGCAGCTTAGTAGGGCGGGGTAGCAATCAGCCCCAGCATTTT CASSLVGRGSNQPQHF TRBV7-9 16 TRBJ1-5 . .
TGTGCCAGCTCACCATCGGAGGGAGGCTCCTACGAGCAGTACTTC CASSPSEGGSYEQYF TRBV18 15 TRBJ2-7 . .
TGTGCCAGCAGTGAAGATGCCGGGACAGGTGAAGCTTTCTTT CASSEDAGTGEAFF TRBV6-1 14 TRBJ1-1 . TRBD1
TGTGCCTGGAGTCCACAGGGGTTAAATCAGCCCCAGCATTTT CAWSPQGLNQPQHF TRBV30 14 TRBJ1-5 . TRBD1
TGTGCCAGCAGCGGGACAGGGTCCTACGAGCAGTACTTC CASSGTGSYEQYF TRBV3-1/TRBV3-2 13 TRBJ2-7 . TRBD1
TGTGCCAGCAGAACAGGGGGCGGAGAGCAGTACTTC CASRTGGGEQYF TRBV12-3/TRBV12-4 12 TRBJ2-7 once TRBD1
TGTGCCATCAGTGGGACAGCAGTCTCTGAAGCTTTCTTT CAISGTAVSEAFF TRBV10-3 13 TRBJ1-1 . .
TGTGCCAGTAAACCGACAGGGTCAGGAAACACCATATATTTT CASKPTGSGNTIYF TRBV19 14 TRBJ1-3 . TRBD1
TGTGCCAGCAGCTTAGGAATTGGCAGGGGCCACGAGCAGTACTTC CASSLGIGRGHEQYF TRBV7-2 15 TRBJ2-7 . .
TGCGCCAGCAGCCAAGGAGGGGGCCACTATGGCTACACCTTC CASSQGGGHYGYTF TRBV4-3 14 TRBJ1-2 . TRBD1
TGTGCCAGCAGCTTGGGGTCAGCGGGAGGTTTCTACGAGCAGTACTTC CASSLGSAGGFYEQYF TRBV5-6 16 TRBJ2-7 . TRBD2